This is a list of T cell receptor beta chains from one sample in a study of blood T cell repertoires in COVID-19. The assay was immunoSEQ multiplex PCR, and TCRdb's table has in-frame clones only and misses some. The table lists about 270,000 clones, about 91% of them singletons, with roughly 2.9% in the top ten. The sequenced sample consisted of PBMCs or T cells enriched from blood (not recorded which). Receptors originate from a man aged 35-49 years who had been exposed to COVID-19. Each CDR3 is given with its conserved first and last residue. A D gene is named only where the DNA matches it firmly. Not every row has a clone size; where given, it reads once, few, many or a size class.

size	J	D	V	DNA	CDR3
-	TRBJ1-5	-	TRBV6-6	TGTGCCAGCAGGGACATCGGGAATCAGCCCCAGCATTTT	CASRDIGNQPQHF
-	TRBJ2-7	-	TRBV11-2	TGTGCCAGCAGCTTAGACCGGACAGAGATTTACGAGCAGTACTTC	CASSLDRTEIYEQYF
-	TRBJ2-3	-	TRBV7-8	TGTGCCAGCAGCTGGCCCCAGGGGCGAGTCGGCACAGATACGCAGTATTTT	CASSWPQGRVGTDTQYF
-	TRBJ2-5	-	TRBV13	TGTGCCAGCAGCTTCTCCGCCCGGACAAAGCAAGAGACCCAGTACTTC	CASSFSARTKQETQYF
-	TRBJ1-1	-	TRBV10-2	TGCGCCAGCAGGAACTCTGACAGGTTTAACACTGAAGCTTTCTTT	CASRNSDRFNTEAFF
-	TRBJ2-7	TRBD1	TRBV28	TGTGCCAGCAGAGACAGGGGCCACGAGCAGTACTTC	CASRDRGHEQYF
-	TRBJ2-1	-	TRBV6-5	TGTGCCAGCAGTTCCGGGGGAACTTACAATGAGCAGTTCTTC	CASSSGGTYNEQFF
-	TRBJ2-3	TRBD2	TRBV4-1	TGCGCCAGCAGCCAAGGGGTCGCGGGAGCAACAGATACGCAGTATTTT	CASSQGVAGATDTQYF
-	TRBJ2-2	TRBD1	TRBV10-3	TGTGCCATCGCCAAAAGGACGACAGGGGGAAACACCGGGGAGCTGTTTTTT	CAIAKRTTGGNTGELFF
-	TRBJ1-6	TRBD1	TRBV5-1	TGCGCCAGCAGCCTAAGATCCGGGACAGGGGGCGAAGGTTCACCCCTCCACTTT	CASSLRSGTGGEGSPLHF
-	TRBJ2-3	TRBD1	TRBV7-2	TGTGCCAGCAGCTCTAGGGGGCATACGCAGTATTTT	CASSSRGHTQYF
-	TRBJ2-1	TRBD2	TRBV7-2	TGTGCCAGCAGCTTGAGCGGGAGGTTCTACAATGAGCAGTTCTTC	CASSLSGRFYNEQFF
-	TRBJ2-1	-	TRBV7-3	TGTGCCAGCAGCTTCTCCTACGGCAATGAGCAGTTCTTC	CASSFSYGNEQFF
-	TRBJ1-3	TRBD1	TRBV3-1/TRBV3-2	TGTGCCAGCAGCCACGGGACAGGGCCCCTCTCTGGAAACACCATATATTTT	CASSHGTGPLSGNTIYF
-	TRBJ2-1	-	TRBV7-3	TGTGCCAGCAGCTCAGGATGGGGGGATGAGCAGTTCTTC	CASSSGWGDEQFF
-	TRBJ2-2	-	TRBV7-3	TGTGCCAGCAGCCAAATACAGGGCACCGGGGAGCTGTTTTTT	CASSQIQGTGELFF
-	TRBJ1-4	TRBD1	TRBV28	TGTGCCGGGGGACAGGGGGGGAATGAAAAACTGTTTTTT	CAGGQGGNEKLFF
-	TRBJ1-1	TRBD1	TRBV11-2	TGTGCCAGCAGCGCCGGGACAGGGGGAGAAGCTTTCTTT	CASSAGTGGEAFF
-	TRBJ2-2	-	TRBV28	TGTGCCAGCAGTCCAGGCGGGTACACCGGGGAGCTGTTTTTT	CASSPGGYTGELFF
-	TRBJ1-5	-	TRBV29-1	TGCAGCGTTGTTCATAGCAATCAGCCCCAGCATTTT	CSVVHSNQPQHF
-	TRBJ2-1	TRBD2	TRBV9	TGTGCCAGCAGCGCCTCGGGAGGGCCGGGGAATGAGCAGTTCTTC	CASSASGGPGNEQFF
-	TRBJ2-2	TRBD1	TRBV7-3	TGTGCCAGCAGCTTGGGACAGGGTATAGGGGAGCTGTTTTTT	CASSLGQGIGELFF
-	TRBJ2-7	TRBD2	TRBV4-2	TGTGCCAGCAGCCAAGCGCGGGAGGGGGCCTACGAGCAGTACTTC	CASSQAREGAYEQYF
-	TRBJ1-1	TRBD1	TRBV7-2	TGTGCCAGCAGCTTAATACAGGGGACTGAAGCTTTCTTT	CASSLIQGTEAFF
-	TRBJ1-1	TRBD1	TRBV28	TGTGCCAGCAGTCCCGAGGGTCCTTGGTGGGGACAGGACCAGTTCATGAACACTGAAGCTTTCTTT	CASSPEGPWWGQDQFMNTEAFF
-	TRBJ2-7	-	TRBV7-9	TGTGCCAGCAGCTTAGTTCAGGGGGGAACCTACGAGCAGTACTTC	CASSLVQGGTYEQYF
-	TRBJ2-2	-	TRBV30	TGTGCCTGGAGTGTGATTGGCACAGCGAACACCGGGGAGCTGTTTTTT	CAWSVIGTANTGELFF
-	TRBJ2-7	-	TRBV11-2	TGTGCCAGCAGCTTAGAGGCCAGGGTCTACGAGCAGTACTTC	CASSLEARVYEQYF
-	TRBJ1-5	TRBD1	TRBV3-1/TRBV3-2	TGTGCCAGCAGCCAAGCTACCCCAGGGGGCGGACAGCCCCAGCATTTT	CASSQATPGGGQPQHF
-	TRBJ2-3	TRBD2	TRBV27	TGTGCCTCTGCGGGACTAGCGGGGATCACAGATACGCAGTATTTT	CASAGLAGITDTQYF
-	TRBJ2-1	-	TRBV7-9	TGTGCCAGCAGCCCGCGGACTGCGTCGTATGTCAATGAGCAGTTCTTC	CASSPRTASYVNEQFF
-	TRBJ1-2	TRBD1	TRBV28	TGTGCCAGCAGCGACCCAGGCTACAGGGGGCTCGGCTATGGCTACACCTTC	CASSDPGYRGLGYGYTF
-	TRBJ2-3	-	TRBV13	TGTGCCAGCAGCTTGGGGACCGGGAGCAAAGATTTT	CASSLGTGSKDF
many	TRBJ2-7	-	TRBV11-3	TGTGCCAGCAGCCGGCCGGGGAGCTCCTACGAGCAGTACTTC	CASSRPGSSYEQYF
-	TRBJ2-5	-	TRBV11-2	TGTGCCAGCAGCATCAACCGAGGTTCGACCCAGTACTTC	CASSINRGSTQYF
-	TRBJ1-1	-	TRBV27	TGTGCCAGCAGTTTATCGATTAGAACTGAAGCTTTCTTT	CASSLSIRTEAFF
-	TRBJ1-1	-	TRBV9	TGTGCCAGCAGCGTAGAGGGGATAAGAGACACTGAAGCTTTCTTT	CASSVEGIRDTEAFF
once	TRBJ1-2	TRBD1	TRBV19	TGTGCCAGTACCACCGGGACAGATTTTGGCTACACCTTC	CASTTGTDFGYTF
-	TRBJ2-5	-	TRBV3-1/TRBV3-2	TGTGCCAGCAGCCACCTAGATGGCCAAGAGACCCAGTACTTC	CASSHLDGQETQYF
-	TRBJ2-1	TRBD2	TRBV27	TGTGCCAGCAGTTCACTGGGGACTAGCAAGAGTGAGCAGTTCTTC	CASSSLGTSKSEQFF
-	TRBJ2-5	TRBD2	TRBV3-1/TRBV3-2	TGTGCCAGCAGCCACGGACTAGTCCTAGAGACCCAGTACTTC	CASSHGLVLETQYF
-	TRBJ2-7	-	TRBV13	TGTGCCAGCAGCTTAACGACTCTCAACGAGCAGTACTTC	CASSLTTLNEQYF
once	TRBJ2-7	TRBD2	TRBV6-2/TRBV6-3	TGTGCCAGCAGCCATTCCGAAACTAGCGGGAGGGCCTCGCGCGAGCAGTACTTC	CASSHSETSGRASREQYF
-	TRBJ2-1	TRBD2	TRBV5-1	TGCGCCAGCAGCTCCGGACTAGCGGGTTACAATGAGCAGTTCTTC	CASSSGLAGYNEQFF
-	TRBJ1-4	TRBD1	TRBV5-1	TGCGCCAGCAGCGTGGACAGGGGAGACGATGAAAAACTGTTTTTT	CASSVDRGDDEKLFF
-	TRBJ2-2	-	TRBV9	TGTGCCAGCAGCCCCCGGGGAGGGGGTACCGGGGAGCTGTTTTTT	CASSPRGGGTGELFF
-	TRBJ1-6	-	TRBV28	TGTGCCAGCAGTTTATCGGCGGGGCTTAGGAATTCACCCCTCCACTTT	CASSLSAGLRNSPLHF
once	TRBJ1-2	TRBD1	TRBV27	TGTGCCAGCAGTACAGGGGGTTCTGATGGCTACACCTTC	CASSTGGSDGYTF
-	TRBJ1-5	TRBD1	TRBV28	TGTGCCAGCAGTTTATCCTTTAGGGGGCTTCAGCCCCAGCATTTT	CASSLSFRGLQPQHF
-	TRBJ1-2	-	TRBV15	TGTGCCACCAGCAGAGTCCCGAGACAGTATGGCTACACCTTC	CATSRVPRQYGYTF
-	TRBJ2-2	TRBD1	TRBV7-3	TGTGCCAGCAGCGAAGGGGGCTCGAACACCGGGGAGCTGTTTTTT	CASSEGGSNTGELFF
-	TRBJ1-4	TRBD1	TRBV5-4	TGTGCCAGCAGCGGAACAGGGGACGTGGAGGAAAAACTGTTTTTT	CASSGTGDVEEKLFF
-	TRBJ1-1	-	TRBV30	TGTGCCTGGAAATTAACAGGGATCCTGAACACTGAAGCTTTCTTT	CAWKLTGILNTEAFF
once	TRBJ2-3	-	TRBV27	TGTGCCAGCAGCCCGCAGGGTTGGCGCACAGATACGCAGTATTTT	CASSPQGWRTDTQYF
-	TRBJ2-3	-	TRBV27	TGTGCCAGCAGGAGGCGGACAGATACGCAGTATTTT	CASRRRTDTQYF
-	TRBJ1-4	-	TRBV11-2	TGTGCCAGCAGCTTAGGCAGGGGCCGGGAAAAACTGTTTTTT	CASSLGRGREKLFF
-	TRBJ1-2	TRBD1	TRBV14	TGTGCCAGCAGCCTTGGACAGGGGCAGTTGGGCTACACCTTC	CASSLGQGQLGYTF